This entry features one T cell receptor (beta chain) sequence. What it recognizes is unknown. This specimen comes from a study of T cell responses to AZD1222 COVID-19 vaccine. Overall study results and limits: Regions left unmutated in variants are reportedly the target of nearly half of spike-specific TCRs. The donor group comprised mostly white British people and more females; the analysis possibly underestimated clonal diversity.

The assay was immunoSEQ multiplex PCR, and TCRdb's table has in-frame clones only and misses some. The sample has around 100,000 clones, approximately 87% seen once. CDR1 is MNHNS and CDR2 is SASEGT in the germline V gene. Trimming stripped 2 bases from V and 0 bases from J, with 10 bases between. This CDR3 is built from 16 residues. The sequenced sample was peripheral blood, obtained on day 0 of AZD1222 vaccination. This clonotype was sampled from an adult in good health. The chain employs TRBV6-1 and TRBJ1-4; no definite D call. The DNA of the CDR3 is TGTGCCAGCAGTGAACAGGAGGGATCAACTAATGAAAAACTGTTTTTT. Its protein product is CASSEQEGSTNEKLFF.